These T cell receptor beta chains were read from a single sample in a study of blood T cell repertoires in COVID-19. Profiling relied on immunoSEQ multiplex PCR, and the TCRdb table lists in-frame clones only, not all of them. The table lists 150,000 to 200,000 clones, over 75% of them singletons, with less than 30% in the top ten. Sequenced: peripheral blood. The source of these receptors is a woman aged 70-85 years with acute or convalescent COVID-19. Both conserved end residues are part of each CDR3. D genes are given only for firm matches. Only part of the rows carry a size: once, few, many, or a class if the clone is expanded.

j_call d_call v_call clone_size cdr3_aa cdr3_nt
TRBJ2-3 NA TRBV24-1 NA CATSDLGQGPDTQYF TGTGCCACCAGTGATTTGGGGCAGGGTCCAGATACGCAGTATTTT
TRBJ1-1 NA TRBV28 NA CASSLDGLGGPFF TGTGCCAGCAGTTTAGACGGGCTGGGGGGACCTTTCTTT
TRBJ2-7 TRBD2 TRBV7-2 NA CASSLRTRGYEQYF TGTGCCAGCAGCTTAAGGACTAGGGGCTACGAGCAGTACTTC
TRBJ2-7 TRBD1 TRBV5-1 NA CASSGTTGEEQYF TGCGCCAGCAGCGGGACGACAGGGGAAGAGCAGTACTTC
TRBJ1-4 NA TRBV2 NA CASSDQGIGIEKLFF TGTGCCAGCAGTGACCAAGGGATCGGGATTGAAAAACTGTTTTTT
TRBJ2-2 TRBD1 TRBV7-2 NA CASSLTLDRVHTGELFF TGTGCCAGCAGCTTAACCTTGGACAGGGTGCACACCGGGGAGCTGTTTTTT
TRBJ2-1 TRBD1 TRBV7-3 NA CASSASDRGYNEQFF TGTGCCAGCAGCGCCTCGGACAGGGGGTATAATGAGCAGTTCTTC
TRBJ2-7 TRBD2 TRBV6-6 NA CASRGRGTVYEQYF TGTGCCAGCAGGGGGCGGGGGACTGTATACGAGCAGTACTTC
TRBJ2-3 TRBD1 TRBV7-6 NA CASSSGWTGTGLDFSTDTQYF TGTGCCAGCAGCTCTGGATGGACCGGGACAGGGTTGGACTTTAGCACAGATACGCAGTATTTT
TRBJ2-7 NA TRBV24-1 NA CATSDRDSPHVYEQYF TGTGCCACCAGTGATCGGGACTCCCCGCACGTCTACGAGCAGTACTTC
TRBJ2-1 TRBD2 TRBV5-4 NA CASSLAAAGGRNEQFF TGTGCCAGCAGCTTGGCTGCAGCGGGAGGCCGGAATGAGCAGTTCTTC
TRBJ1-2 TRBD1 TRBV9 NA CASSLHPGTGDGYTF TGTGCCAGCAGCCTCCATCCCGGGACAGGCGATGGCTACACCTTC
TRBJ1-5 NA TRBV29-1 NA CSVALGSQPQHF TGCAGCGTTGCTCTCGGTAGTCAGCCCCAGCATTTT
TRBJ2-5 NA TRBV25-1 once CASSGTGIRETQYF TGTGCCAGCAGTGGTACAGGGATCCGAGAGACCCAGTACTTC
TRBJ1-1 NA TRBV7-3 NA CASSLNGGSSTEAFF TGTGCCAGCAGCTTAAATGGTGGGAGCTCCACTGAAGCTTTCTTT
TRBJ2-7 TRBD2 TRBV4-2 NA CASSAREGEQYF TGTGCCAGCAGCGCGCGGGAGGGCGAGCAGTACTTC
TRBJ2-7 TRBD2 TRBV4-1 NA CASSQDPLTSGLAYEQYF TGCGCCAGCAGCCAAGATCCCCTTACCTCCGGACTAGCCTACGAGCAGTACTTC
TRBJ2-2 TRBD1 TRBV6-2/TRBV6-3 NA CASSSGTGDISGELFF TGTGCCAGCAGTTCCGGGACAGGGGACATCTCCGGGGAGCTGTTTTTT
TRBJ1-2 NA TRBV10-3 NA CAISVGGSGGGGYTF TGTGCCATCAGTGTCGGCGGGTCCGGAGGCGGGGGCTACACCTTC
TRBJ2-3 TRBD1 TRBV15 NA CATSRDQGAADTQYF TGTGCCACCAGCAGAGACCAGGGGGCGGCAGATACGCAGTATTTT
TRBJ2-2 TRBD2 TRBV5-4 NA CASSRKREGVTGELFF TGTGCCAGCAGCAGGAAGCGGGAGGGGGTCACCGGGGAGCTGTTTTTT
TRBJ1-5 TRBD1 TRBV7-9 NA CASSPGQGIGQPQHF TGTGCCAGCAGCCCGGGACAGGGGATCGGTCAGCCCCAGCATTTT
TRBJ2-3 NA TRBV7-2 NA CASSSPYLGRTDTQYF TGTGCCAGCAGCTCACCCTACCTAGGTCGCACAGATACGCAGTATTTT
TRBJ2-3 TRBD2 TRBV20-1 once CSASLLTSGVTDTQYF TGCAGTGCTAGTCTGTTGACTAGCGGGGTAACAGATACGCAGTATTTT
TRBJ2-7 NA TRBV7-8 once CASSLGGAEQYF TGTGCCAGCAGCCTAGGCGGGGCCGAGCAGTACTTC
TRBJ1-3 NA TRBV10-1 NA CASSDNRERNGNTIYF TGCGCCAGCAGCGATAACAGGGAGAGAAATGGAAACACCATATATTTT
TRBJ1-3 NA TRBV5-1 NA CASRDGTLSGNTIYF TGCGCCAGCAGGGACGGGACTTTGTCAGGAAACACCATATATTTT
TRBJ2-7 TRBD2 TRBV6-6 NA CASTRLADYEQYF TGTGCCAGCACCAGACTAGCGGACTACGAGCAGTACTTC
TRBJ2-2 TRBD1 TRBV5-6 NA CASSGDRGSTGELFF TGTGCCAGCAGCGGGGACAGGGGGAGCACCGGGGAGCTGTTTTTT
TRBJ2-1 TRBD2 TRBV5-1 NA CASSSTSGISSYNEQFF TGCGCCAGCAGCTCCACTAGCGGGATAAGCTCCTACAATGAGCAGTTCTTC
TRBJ2-7 NA TRBV3-1/TRBV3-2 NA CASSQQGKGGYEQYF TGTGCCAGCAGCCAACAGGGAAAGGGAGGCTACGAGCAGTACTTC
TRBJ1-1 NA TRBV10-3 NA CAISEWGGTEAFF TGTGCCATCAGTGAGTGGGGCGGAACTGAAGCTTTCTTT
TRBJ2-7 TRBD1 TRBV5-6 once CASSLYGATGKPYEQYF TGTGCCAGCAGCTTGTATGGCGCGACAGGGAAACCCTACGAGCAGTACTTC
TRBJ2-2 NA TRBV7-2 NA CASSSRKAATNTGELFF TGTGCCAGCAGCTCTAGAAAAGCGGCTACGAACACCGGGGAGCTGTTTTTT
TRBJ2-3 NA TRBV7-9 NA CASSYSNTQYF TGTGCCAGCAGCTACAGCAATACGCAGTATTTT
TRBJ2-6 TRBD1 TRBV4-1 few CASSLQGAGLGSGANVLTF TGCGCCAGCAGCCTTCAGGGGGCAGGGTTAGGCTCTGGGGCCAACGTCCTGACTTTC
TRBJ1-2 TRBD1 TRBV29-1 NA CSVGVRQGGYTF TGCAGCGTTGGAGTTAGACAGGGAGGCTACACCTTC
TRBJ2-1 TRBD2 TRBV5-6 NA CASSLTSGYNEQFF TGTGCCAGCAGCTTGACTAGCGGGTACAATGAGCAGTTCTTC
TRBJ2-2 TRBD1 TRBV2 NA CATKTGSGGELFF TGTGCCACCAAGACAGGGTCTGGAGGGGAGCTGTTTTTT
TRBJ1-6 TRBD1 TRBV2 NA CASSDGQGDGNSPLHF TGTGCCAGCAGTGATGGACAGGGCGATGGGAATTCACCCCTCCACTTT
TRBJ2-1 NA TRBV24-1 NA CATSDFRSSYNEQFF TGTGCCACCAGTGATTTCCGGAGCTCCTACAATGAGCAGTTCTTC
TRBJ1-2 TRBD1 TRBV28 NA CASSLLTGGIVSGYGYTF TGTGCCAGCAGTTTACTAACAGGGGGCATCGTTTCTGGGTATGGCTACACCTTC
TRBJ1-5 TRBD1 TRBV6-5 NA CANGQGTNQPQHF TGTGCCAATGGACAGGGAACCAATCAGCCCCAGCATTTT
TRBJ2-2 TRBD2 TRBV3-1/TRBV3-2 NA CASSQSGLVTGELFF TGTGCCAGCAGCCAGTCGGGACTAGTCACCGGGGAGCTGTTTTTT
TRBJ2-3 NA TRBV11-2 few CASSLAQGSTDTQYF TGTGCCAGCAGCTTAGCTCAGGGGAGCACAGATACGCAGTATTTT
TRBJ2-1 NA TRBV20-1 NA CSAPGNEQFF TGCAGTGCTCCGGGGAATGAGCAGTTCTTC
TRBJ1-3 TRBD1 TRBV6-6 NA CASSYPTGGNGNTIYF TGTGCCAGCAGTTACCCCACAGGGGGGAATGGAAACACCATATATTTT
TRBJ2-7 TRBD2 TRBV7-9 once CASSLEGLAGEKQYF TGTGCCAGCAGCTTAGAGGGACTAGCGGGAGAGAAGCAGTACTTC
TRBJ2-3 TRBD2 TRBV2 NA CASSPTSGFSTDTQYF TGTGCCAGCAGTCCGACTAGCGGGTTTAGCACAGATACGCAGTATTTT
TRBJ1-2 NA TRBV2 NA CASRGARINYGYTF TGTGCCAGCAGGGGGGCCAGGATTAACTATGGCTACACCTTC
TRBJ2-7 TRBD2 TRBV10-2 few CASRTQTSGSSYEQYF TGCGCCAGCAGGACGCAAACTAGCGGGTCTTCCTACGAGCAGTACTTC
TRBJ2-3 NA TRBV29-1 NA CSAERRDSTDTQYF TGCAGCGCCGAGCGGCGGGATAGCACAGATACGCAGTATTTT